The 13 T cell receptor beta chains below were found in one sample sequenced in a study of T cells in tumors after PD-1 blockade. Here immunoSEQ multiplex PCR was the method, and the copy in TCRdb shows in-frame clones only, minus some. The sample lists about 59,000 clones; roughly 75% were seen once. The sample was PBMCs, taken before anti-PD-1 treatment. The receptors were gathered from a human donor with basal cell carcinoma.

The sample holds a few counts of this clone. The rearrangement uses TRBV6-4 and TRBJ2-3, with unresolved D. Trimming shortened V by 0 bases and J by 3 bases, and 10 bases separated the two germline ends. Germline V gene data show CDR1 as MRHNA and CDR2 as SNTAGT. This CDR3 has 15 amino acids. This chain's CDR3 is CASSDSNIETDTQYF. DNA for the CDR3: TGTGCCAGCAGTGACTCGAACATTGAAACAGATACGCAGTATTTT.

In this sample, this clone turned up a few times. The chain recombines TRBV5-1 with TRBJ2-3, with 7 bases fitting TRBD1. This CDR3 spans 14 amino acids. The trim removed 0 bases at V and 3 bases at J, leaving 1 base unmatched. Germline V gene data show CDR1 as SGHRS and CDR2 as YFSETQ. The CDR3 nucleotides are TGCGCCAGCAGCTTGGGGGACAGAACAGATACGCAGTATTTT. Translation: CASSLGDRTDTQYF.

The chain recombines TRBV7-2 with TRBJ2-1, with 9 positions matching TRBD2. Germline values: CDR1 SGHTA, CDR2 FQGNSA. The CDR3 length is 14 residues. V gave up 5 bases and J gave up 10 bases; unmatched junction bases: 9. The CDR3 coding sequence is TGTGCCAGCAGCCCGCGGGGGGGCCGTTGGGAGCAGTTCTTC. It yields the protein CASSPRGGRWEQFF.

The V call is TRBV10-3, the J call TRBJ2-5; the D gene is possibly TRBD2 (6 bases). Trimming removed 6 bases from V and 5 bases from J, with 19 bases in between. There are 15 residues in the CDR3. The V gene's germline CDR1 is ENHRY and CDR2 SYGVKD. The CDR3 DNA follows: TGTGCCATCAGCTTCGGGACCGCGGGGCGGGAGACCCAGTACTTC. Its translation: CAISFGTAGRETQYF.

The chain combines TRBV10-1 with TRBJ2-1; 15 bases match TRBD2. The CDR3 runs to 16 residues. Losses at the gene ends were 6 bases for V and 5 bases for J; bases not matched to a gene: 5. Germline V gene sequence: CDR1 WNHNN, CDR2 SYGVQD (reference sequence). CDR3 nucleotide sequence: TGCGCCAGCAGCCCCGGACTAGCGGGGGGGAACAATGAGCAGTTCTTC. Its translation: CASSPGLAGGNNEQFF.

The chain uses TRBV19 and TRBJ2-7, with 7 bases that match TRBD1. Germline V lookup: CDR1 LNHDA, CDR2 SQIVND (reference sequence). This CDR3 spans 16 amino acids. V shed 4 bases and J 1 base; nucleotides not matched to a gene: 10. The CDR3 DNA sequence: TGTGCCAGTAGTAACCCCAGCCAGGGGGTGTCCTACGAGCAGTACTTC. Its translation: CASSNPSQGVSYEQYF.

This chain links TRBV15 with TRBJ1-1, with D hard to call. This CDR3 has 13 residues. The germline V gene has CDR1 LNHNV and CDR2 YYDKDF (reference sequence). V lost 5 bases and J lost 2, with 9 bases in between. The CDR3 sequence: CATSGRFNTEAFF. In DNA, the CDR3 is TGTGCCACCAGCGGCAGATTTAACACTGAAGCTTTCTTT.

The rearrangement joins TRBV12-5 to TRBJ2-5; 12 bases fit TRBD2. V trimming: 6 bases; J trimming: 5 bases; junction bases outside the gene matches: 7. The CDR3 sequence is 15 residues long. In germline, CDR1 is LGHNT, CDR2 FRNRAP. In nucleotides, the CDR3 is TGTGCTAGTGGCGATACAGGACTAGCGGGGGAGACCCAGTACTTC. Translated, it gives CASGDTGLAGETQYF.

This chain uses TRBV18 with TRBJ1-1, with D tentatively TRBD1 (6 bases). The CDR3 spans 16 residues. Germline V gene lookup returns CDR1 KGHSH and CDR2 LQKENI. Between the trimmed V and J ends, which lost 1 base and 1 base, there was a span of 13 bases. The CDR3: CASSPQPQGTNTEAFF. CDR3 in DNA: TGTGCCAGCTCACCACAGCCCCAGGGGACGAACACTGAAGCTTTCTTT. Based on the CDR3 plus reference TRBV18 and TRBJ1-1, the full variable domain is NAGVMQNPRHLVRRRGQEARLRCSPMKGHSHVYWYRQLPEEGLKFMVYLQKENIIDESGMPKERFSAEFPKEGPSILRIQQVVRGDSAAYFCASSPQPQGTNTEAFFGQGTRLTVV.

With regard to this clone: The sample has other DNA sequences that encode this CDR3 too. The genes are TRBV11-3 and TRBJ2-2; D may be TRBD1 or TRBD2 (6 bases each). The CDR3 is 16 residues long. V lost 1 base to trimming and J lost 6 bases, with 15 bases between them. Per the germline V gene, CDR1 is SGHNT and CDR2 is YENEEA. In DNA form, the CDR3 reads TGTGCCAGCAGCTTAGTTGGGGGGCGTTGGGCCGGGGAGCTGTTTTTT. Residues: CASSLVGGRWAGELFF.

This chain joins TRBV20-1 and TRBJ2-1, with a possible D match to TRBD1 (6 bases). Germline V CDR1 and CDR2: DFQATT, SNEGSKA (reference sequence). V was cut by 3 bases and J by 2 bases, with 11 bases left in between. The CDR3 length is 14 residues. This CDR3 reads CSASRQAAYNEQFF. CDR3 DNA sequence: TGCAGTGCTAGTAGACAGGCTGCCTACAATGAGCAGTTCTTC.

CDR3 bases: TGTGCCTGGAGTGTACTACCCAAGGGGACGGGAGAGACCCAGTACTTC. It specifies CAWSVLPKGTGETQYF. V and J are TRBV30 and TRBJ2-5; perhaps D is TRBD1 or TRBD2 (5 bases each). The CDR3 spans 16 residues. Germline V gene sequence: CDR1 GTSNPN, CDR2 SVGIG (reference sequence). The V end lost 0 bases, the J end lost 4 bases, and 18 bases lay between the germline ends.

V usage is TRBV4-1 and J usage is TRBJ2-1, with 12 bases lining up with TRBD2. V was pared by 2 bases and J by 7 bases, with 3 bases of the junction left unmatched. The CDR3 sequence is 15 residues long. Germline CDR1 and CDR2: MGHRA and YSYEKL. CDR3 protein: CASSQLAGGPNEQFF. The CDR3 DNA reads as TGCGCCAGCAGCCAACTAGCGGGGGGGCCGAATGAGCAGTTCTTC.